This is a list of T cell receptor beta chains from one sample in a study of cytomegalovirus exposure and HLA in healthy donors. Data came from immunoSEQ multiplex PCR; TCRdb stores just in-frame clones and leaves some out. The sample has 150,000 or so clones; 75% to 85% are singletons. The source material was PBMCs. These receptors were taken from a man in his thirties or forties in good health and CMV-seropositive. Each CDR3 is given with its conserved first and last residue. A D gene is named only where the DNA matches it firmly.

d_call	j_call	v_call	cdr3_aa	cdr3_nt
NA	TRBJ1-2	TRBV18	CASSPGHTANYGYTF	TGTGCCAGCTCACCCGGACATACCGCTAACTATGGCTACACCTTC
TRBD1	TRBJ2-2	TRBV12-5	CASGLVHRTGGRLTGELFF	TGTGCTAGTGGTTTGGTCCACAGGACAGGGGGACGTTTGACCGGGGAGCTGTTTTTT
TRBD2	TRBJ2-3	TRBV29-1	CSGVAGAVDTQYF	TGCAGCGGCGTAGCGGGAGCGGTAGATACGCAGTATTTT
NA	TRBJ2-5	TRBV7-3	CASSLTEGQQETQYF	TGTGCCAGCAGCTTAACGGAGGGGCAGCAAGAGACCCAGTACTTC
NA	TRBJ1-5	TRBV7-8	CASSLAGAVGDQPQHF	TGTGCCAGCAGCTTAGCCGGAGCAGTGGGTGATCAGCCCCAGCATTTT
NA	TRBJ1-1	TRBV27	CASSLRGGTNTEAFF	TGTGCCAGCAGTTTACGGGGAGGCACGAACACTGAAGCTTTCTTT
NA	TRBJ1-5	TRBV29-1	CSVRHPDQPQHF	TGCAGCGTACGACACCCCGATCAGCCCCAGCATTTT
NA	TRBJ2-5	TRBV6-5	CASSYGRGGSETQYF	TGTGCCAGCAGTTACGGGAGGGGGGGTTCAGAGACCCAGTACTTC
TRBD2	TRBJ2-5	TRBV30	CAWSEGLASQETQYF	TGTGCCTGGAGTGAGGGACTAGCGAGTCAAGAGACCCAGTACTTC
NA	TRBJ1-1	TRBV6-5	CASSYSRSRTEAFF	TGTGCCAGCAGTTACTCCCGGAGTCGCACTGAAGCTTTCTTT